This passage covers 20 T cell receptor beta chains from one sample sequenced in a study of regulatory T cells in long-lasting Graves disease. CDR3 regions were amplified by Arm-PCR using iRepertoire HTBI primers to build TCR beta libraries. A single record per CDR3 protein comes from TCRdb applying MiXCR to the multiplex PCR reads. The repertoire holds 300,000 to 350,000 distinct CDR3 sequences, with 15% to 20% as singletons. As for time point: persistent/refractory GD, antithyroid drugs over 5 years with positive TRAb. Making the TCR library involved RNA that had been extracted from PBMCs. Sequences were derived from peripheral blood mononuclear cells (PBMCs), sampled when the disease was refractory, from a patient treated with antithyroid drugs. These receptors were taken from a female donor with Graves disease.

This clonotype was counted a few times. This chain links TRBV9 with TRBJ2-4; the D gene could be TRBD1 or TRBD2 (6 bases each). Trimming took off 0 bases at V and 6 bases at J, with 10 bases between the two ends. The CDR3 extends over 14 amino acids. Germline V gene lookup returns CDR1 SGDLS and CDR2 YYNGEE. Written as DNA, the CDR3 is TGTGCCAGCAGCGTAGAACAGGGAGGAAACATTCAGTACTTC. Translating gives CASSVEQGGNIQYF. The complete variable domain, with remaining parts taken from reference TRBV9 and TRBJ2-4, reads DSGVTQTPKHLITATGQRVTLRCSPRSGDLSVYWYQQSLDQGLQFLIQYYNGEERAKGNILERFSAQQFPDLHSELNLSSLELGDSALYFCASSVEQGGNIQYFGAGTRLSVL.

The chain recombines TRBV11-1 with TRBJ2-1, with TRBD2 identical over 9 bases. CDR1 is SGHAT and CDR2 is FQDESV in the germline V gene (reference sequence). V shed 8 bases and J 6 bases; nucleotides not matched to a gene: 11. The CDR3 spans 15 residues. This CDR3 reads CASSASGLAVNEQFF. CDR3 nucleotide sequence: TGTGCCAGCTCAGCCTCGGGACTAGCAGTCAATGAGCAGTTCTTC.

This clonotype occurred many times. The V gene is TRBV7-9, the J gene TRBJ2-5; 11 nucleotides match TRBD2. The CDR3 totals 22 residues. Germline values: CDR1 SEHNR, CDR2 FQNEAQ (reference sequence). Trimming at V came to 1 base and at J to 2 bases, leaving 21 bases not matched to a gene. The CDR3 DNA reads TGTGCCAGCAGCTTAGTTGCTAGGCGGGAACTAGCGGGAGAAGTAGGGCAAGAGACCCAGTACTTC. It is translated as CASSLVARRELAGEVGQETQYF.

J is TRBJ2-7 and V is TRBV7-2, with D maybe TRBD2 (5 bases). Germline V gives CDR1 SGHTA, CDR2 FQGNSA. V was trimmed by 0 bases and J by 0 bases, leaving 9 bases between them. The CDR3 has 15 amino acids. CDR3 sequence reads: CASSLAWAGSYEQYF. The CDR3 region has the DNA TGTGCCAGCAGCTTAGCTTGGGCGGGCTCCTACGAGCAGTACTTC.

In its sample, this clonotype was seen a few times. The chain joins TRBV10-3 to TRBJ2-7; 8 positions agree with TRBD1. J gave up 5 bases and V 6 bases, and 3 bases lay outside the gene matches. This CDR3 has 12 amino acids. The V gene's germline CDR1 is ENHRY and CDR2 SYGVKD. Here the CDR3 DNA reads TGTGCCATCAGACAGGGGGTCGACGAGCAGTACTTC. As protein: CAIRQGVDEQYF.

This clonotype occurred many times. CDR3 amino acids: CASSRQRGTNTGELFF. As DNA, the CDR3 is TGTGCCAGCAGTAGGCAACGGGGGACGAACACCGGGGAGCTGTTTTTT. The rearrangement links TRBV28 to TRBJ2-2; maybe TRBD2 (6 bases). Germline V gene lookup returns CDR1 MDHEN and CDR2 SYDVKM. Trimming left V 5 bases short and J 0 bases short, with 13 bases between. CDR3 length: 16 residues.

This clonotype was recorded at least ten times. The CDR3, as DNA: TGTGCCAGCACCCCAACGAGGGGTCAGCCCCAGCATTTT. Protein sequence: CASTPTRGQPQHF. The chain joins TRBV12-3 or TRBV12-4 to TRBJ1-5, with a weak D call TRBD1 (5 bases). This CDR3 contains 13 residues. V was pared by 7 bases and J by 6 bases, with 13 bases between.

This clonotype was picked up many times. This sequence joins TRBV20-1 and TRBJ2-7; 9 bases are shared with TRBD2. CDR3 length: 13 amino acids. Trimming cost V 5 bases and J 2 bases; bases outside gene matches: 4. Germline-derived CDR1 and CDR2 are DFQATT and SNEGSKA (reference sequence). The CDR3 DNA is TGCAGTGCTGGAAGCGGGGGGCCCTACGAGCAGTACTTC. This codes for CSAGSGGPYEQYF.

Note on this clonotype: A much larger clone is a single base away; this may be a read error. The chain employs TRBV12-3 or TRBV12-4 and TRBJ1-3; D is unclear. The CDR3 extends over 15 amino acids. The CDR3 DNA sequence: TGTGCCAGCAGTCCTGGACTGTACTCTGGAGACACCATATATTTT. Translated, it gives CASSPGLYSGDTIYF.

This clonotype was seen at least ten times. This chain uses TRBV28 with TRBJ1-1, with D possibly TRBD1 on 6 matching bases. Trimming took off 7 bases at V and 0 bases at J, with 9 bases between the two ends. CDR3 length equals 13 residues. The germline gives CDR1 MDHEN, CDR2 SYDVKM. The CDR3 sequence is CASINRVNTEAFF. The CDR3 coding sequence is TGTGCCAGCATCAACAGGGTGAACACTGAAGCTTTCTTT.

This clonotype was seen ten or more times. The rearrangement uses TRBV27 and TRBJ1-2; no reliable D call. Between the trimmed V and J ends, which lost 5 bases and 0 bases, there was a span of 22 bases. Germline V gene lookup returns CDR1 MNHEY and CDR2 SMNVEV (reference sequence). This CDR3 contains 18 residues. The CDR3 sequence is CASSPNLTPTPTNYGYTF. The DNA of the CDR3 is TGTGCCAGCAGTCCAAATCTCACTCCGACCCCTACTAACTATGGCTACACCTTC.

In the case of this clonotype: A much larger clone lies one base from this, so it may be a read error. The chain uses TRBV20-1 and TRBJ1-2; a possible D gene is TRBD1 (6 bases). The germline CDR1 and CDR2 sequences are DFQATT and SNEGSKA (reference sequence). CDR3 length: 15 residues. The CDR3 spells CSARDPQGSHYGHTF. The CDR3 region has the DNA TGCAGTGCTAGAGATCCACAGGGCTCACACTATGGCCACACCTTC.

V usage is TRBV10-3 and J usage is TRBJ1-2; the D gene is possibly TRBD1 (5 bases). The CDR3 contains 17 residues. The germline V and J ends were trimmed by 6 bases and 8 bases, with 28 bases remaining between them. The germline V gene encodes CDR1 ENHRY and CDR2 SYGVKD. The DNA of the CDR3 is TGTGCCATCAGAGTTACCGACCTACCCCAGGGTACGCGGGGCTACACCTTC. It translates to CAIRVTDLPQGTRGYTF.

This chain joins TRBV2 and TRBJ1-6, with a tentative D call TRBD1 (6 bases). This CDR3 contains 14 residues. Germline V gene lookup returns CDR1 SNHLY and CDR2 FYNNEI. The germline V and J ends were trimmed by 5 bases and 3 bases, with 8 bases remaining between them. The CDR3 DNA follows: TGTGCCAGCAGTCCGGACAGCTATAATTCACCCCTCCACTTT. Protein product: CASSPDSYNSPLHF. Full variable domain (outside the CDR3, taken from reference TRBV2 and TRBJ1-6): EPEVTQTPSHQVTQMGQEVILRCVPISNHLYFYWYRQILGQKVEFLVSFYNNEISEKSEIFDDQFSVERPDGSNFTLKIRSTKLEDSAMYFCASSPDSYNSPLHFGNGTRLTVT.

This clonotype came up many times. In DNA form, the CDR3 reads TGTGCCAGCACCTTGGACAGGGCGAGTGGCTACACCTTC. It translates to CASTLDRASGYTF. This chain joins TRBV6-1 and TRBJ1-2, with 8 bases lining up with TRBD1. Germline V gene data show CDR1 as MNHNS and CDR2 as SASEGT. This CDR3 region has 13 residues. The J segment lost 7 bases and the V segment lost 7 bases, leaving 8 bases of the junction unmatched.

The table lists this clonotype with many counts. This sequence joins TRBV6-1 and TRBJ2-7; D possibly corresponds to TRBD2 (5 bases). The length of the CDR3 is 13 residues. Germline V lookup: CDR1 MNHNS, CDR2 SASEGT. With 5 bases removed from V and 2 bases from J, the gap between germline ends came to 10 bases. The CDR3 sequence: CASSHDGTYEQYF. As DNA, the CDR3 is TGTGCCAGCAGTCACGACGGGACCTACGAGCAGTACTTC.

This clonotype was recorded many times. J is TRBJ1-6 and V is TRBV12-3 or TRBV12-4, with no clear D. The CDR3 consists of 13 residues. V was trimmed by 3 bases and J by 9 bases, leaving 9 bases between them. CDR3 DNA sequence: TGTGCCAGCAGTTTGATTCAAGGTTCACCCCTCCACTTT. This sequence encodes CASSLIQGSPLHF.

This clonotype was recorded many times. This chain uses TRBV28 with TRBJ2-7; unclear D gene. Trimming left V 2 bases short and J 2 bases short, with 10 bases between. Germline lookup yields CDR1 MDHEN and CDR2 SYDVKM. This CDR3 has 14 amino acids. The CDR3 region is CASSLEAFPYEQYF. CDR3 sequence (DNA): TGTGCCAGCAGTTTAGAAGCGTTCCCCTACGAGCAGTACTTC. Full variable domain (rest looked up from reference TRBV28 and TRBJ2-7): DVKVTQSSRYLVKRTGEKVFLECVQDMDHENMFWYRQDPGLGLRLIYFSYDVKMKEKGDIPEGYSVSREKKERFSLILESASTNQTSMYLCASSLEAFPYEQYFGPGTRLTVT.

This clonotype showed up many times. The chain employs TRBV5-1 and TRBJ1-2, with a possible D match to TRBD1 (5 bases). CDR1 and CDR2 from the germline V gene are SGHRS and YFSETQ. V dropped 3 bases and J dropped 0 bases, with 12 bases sitting between them. The CDR3 has 15 residues. CDR3 bases: TGCGCCAGCAGCTATGGACAAACGGCTAACTATGGCTACACCTTC. Translating it yields CASSYGQTANYGYTF.

The table lists this clonotype with many counts. The chain combines TRBV7-9 with TRBJ2-5, with D maybe TRBD1 (6 bases). Germline-derived CDR1 and CDR2 are SEHNR and FQNEAQ (reference sequence). V was pared by 7 bases and J by 5 bases, with 17 bases between. The CDR3 has 14 amino acids. The CDR3 DNA sequence: TGTGCCAGCAACCTGGTCGGGCAGGGGGAGACCCAGTACTTC. It specifies CASNLVGQGETQYF.